These T cell receptor beta chains were read from a single sample in a study of shared clonotypes between healthy human individuals. Only in-frame clones appear in the TCRdb table, and some are missing; sequencing was by immunoSEQ multiplex PCR. This sample has 600,000 to 750,000 clones, with roughly 78% found just once. The sequenced material came from memory CD4+ T cells sorted from blood. The receptors come from a woman aged 30 to 39 in good health. CDR3s include the opening cysteine and the closing phenylalanine or tryptophan. D genes are given only for firm matches. Clone size is given for some rows only: seen once, a few or many times, or a class if the clone is expanded.

length,J,size,V,D,DNA,CDR3
17,TRBJ2-1,.,TRBV4-2,TRBD2,TGTGCCAGCAGCCCGGGACTAGCGGGAGCGGGCTACAATGAGCAGTTCTTC,CASSPGLAGAGYNEQFF
16,TRBJ2-7,.,TRBV27,.,TGTGCCAGCAGCCTTAGGACCGGGAATATACCCTACGAGCAGTACTTC,CASSLRTGNIPYEQYF
15,TRBJ2-7,.,TRBV5-1,.,TGCGCCAGCAGCTTCTGGCAGGGGAGGTCCTACGAGCAGTACTTC,CASSFWQGRSYEQYF
15,TRBJ2-1,.,TRBV14,TRBD2,TGTGCCAGCAGCCAAGACATTAGCGGGCTTAATGAGCAGTTCTTC,CASSQDISGLNEQFF
15,TRBJ2-7,many,TRBV10-1,TRBD2,TGCGCCAGCAGTGACTCAGCGGGAGTGGGCTACGAGCAGTACTTC,CASSDSAGVGYEQYF
14,TRBJ2-5,.,TRBV30,TRBD1,TGTGCCTGGAGCCCCGGACAGGGCGCCGAGACCCAGTACTTC,CAWSPGQGAETQYF
15,TRBJ2-3,.,TRBV7-2,TRBD2,TGTGCCAGCAGCCCCAGACTAGCGGGAGCGGTCGCGCAGTATTTT,CASSPRLAGAVAQYF
12,TRBJ1-4,.,TRBV5-4,.,TGTGCCAGCAGCTTCCACTCGGAAAAACTGTTTTTT,CASSFHSEKLFF
14,TRBJ1-1,.,TRBV19,TRBD1,TGTGCCAGTAGCAAAAGACAGGGTGTCACTGAAGCTTTCTTT,CASSKRQGVTEAFF
15,TRBJ1-5,.,TRBV18,.,TGTGCCAGCTCAGTTCAAAACGGAAACAATCAGCCCCAGCATTTT,CASSVQNGNNQPQHF
14,TRBJ1-2,.,TRBV7-2,TRBD1,TGTGCCAGCATCTATCAGGGGGCTAGCTATGGCTACACCTTC,CASIYQGASYGYTF
15,TRBJ2-2,few,TRBV5-1,.,TGCGCCAGCACCCTCGGCGCGGGCAACACCGGGGAGCTGTTTTTT,CASTLGAGNTGELFF
14,TRBJ1-1,.,TRBV11-2,.,TGTGCCAGCAGCTTACGGGGCCTGAACACTGAAGCTTTCTTT,CASSLRGLNTEAFF
14,TRBJ2-7,.,TRBV11-2,.,TGTGCCAGCAGCCCATTGGCAGGCCCCTACGAGCAGTACTTC,CASSPLAGPYEQYF
15,TRBJ2-2,.,TRBV28,.,TGTGCCAGCAGCCCTGGACTTTTAAACACCGGGGAGCTGTTTTTT,CASSPGLLNTGELFF
14,TRBJ2-3,.,TRBV28,TRBD2,TGTGCCAGCACCCCGGGGGGGGACACAGATACGCAGTATTTT,CASTPGGDTDTQYF